Sequencing of this TCR beta chain was carried out in a study of blood T cell repertoires in COVID-19. Overall study context: COVID-19 samples collected from the United States, Italy and Spain covered acute and convalescent phases. The cDNA or gDNA used as material had been derived from T cells, B-cell-depleted T cells, or PBMCs.

The authors' processing: Amplification from reference gene primers served as the basis for estimated nucleated cell counts. The protocol was immunoSEQ multiplex PCR, while the TCRdb copy is restricted to in-frame clones and leaves out a portion. V and J calls and clone size come straight from that table; D and trimming were deduced from the DNA. The sample has about 250,000 clones, nearly 90% seen once. This CDR3 spans 13 amino acids. Between the trimmed V and J ends, which lost 2 bases and 2 bases, there was a span of 7 bases. Germline-derived CDR1 and CDR2 are SGHNT and YYREEE (reference sequence).

This clonotype was obtained from a man between 18 and 35 years old with active or convalescent COVID-19. The sequenced material came from peripheral blood. This chain links TRBV5-4 with TRBJ2-5, with D uncertain. The CDR3 loop reads CASSLTIQETQYF. In nucleotides, the CDR3 is TGTGCCAGCAGCTTAACTATTCAAGAGACCCAGTACTTC.